This note documents a single T cell receptor (beta chain) sequence. What it recognizes is unknown. The V gene lost 4 bases and the J gene lost 0 bases, with 10 bases spanning the gap. This CDR3 has 14 residues. The germline gives CDR1 ENHRY, CDR2 SYGVKD. One entry per CDR3 protein, called by TCRdb with MiXCR from the RT-PCR reads. The profile shows around 2,500 distinct CDR3 sequences, 81% of them singletons. The data originate from a study of yellow fever vaccine responses in identical twins. Study-level findings and limits: Reportedly, twins showed a vaccine T cell response that looked partly convergent and partly personalized.

Here the sequenced sample was T cells from blood (PBMCs), unsorted or a sorted subset (not recorded which), taken before or after yellow fever vaccination (not recorded which). The gene calls are TRBV10-3 and TRBJ2-7; D gene uncertain. This clonotype originated in a young woman who received the yellow fever vaccine. The CDR3 protein is CAISGSTSSYEQYF. CDR3 nucleotide sequence: TGTGCCATCAGTGGATCAACGAGCTCCTACGAGCAGTACTTC.